The present T cell receptor beta chain was sequenced within a study of T cells in localized non-small cell lung cancer. Generated by immunoSEQ multiplex PCR, the TCRdb table keeps only in-frame clones and is missing some. The sample holds some 20,000 clones, over 75% seen once. Germline V gives CDR1 LNHNV, CDR2 YYDKDF (reference sequence). The V gene lost 7 bases and the J gene lost 7 bases, with 13 bases spanning the gap. The CDR3 is 13 residues long. The chain employs TRBV15 and TRBJ2-2; D gene ambiguous. Sequenced material: peripheral blood, taken before any cancer treatment. This clonotype was obtained from a woman aged 40-70 years with stage I lung adenocarcinoma. The DNA of the CDR3 is TGTGCCACCACAAAGAGGTTCCGCGGGGAGCTGTTTTTT. This sequence encodes CATTKRFRGELFF.